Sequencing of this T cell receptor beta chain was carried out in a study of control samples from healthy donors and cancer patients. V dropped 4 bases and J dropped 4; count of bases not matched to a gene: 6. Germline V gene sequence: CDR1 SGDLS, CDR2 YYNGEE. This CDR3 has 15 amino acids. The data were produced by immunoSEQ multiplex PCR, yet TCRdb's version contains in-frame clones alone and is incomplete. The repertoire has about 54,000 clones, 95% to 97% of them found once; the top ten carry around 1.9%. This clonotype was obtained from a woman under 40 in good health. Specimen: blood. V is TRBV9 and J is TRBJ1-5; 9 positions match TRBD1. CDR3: CASSLGQGFNQPQHF. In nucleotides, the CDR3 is TGTGCCAGCAGCCTGGGACAGGGCTTTAATCAGCCCCAGCATTTT.